A single sample gave rise to the 2 T cell receptor beta chains below, sequenced in a study of T cells in Graves' hyperthyroidism and ophthalmopathy. TCR beta CDR3 region amplification was performed from RNA transcripts. During a first-round RT-PCR of the TCR CDR3, the HTBI primer set was used. Using its own MiXCR run on the multiplex PCR reads, TCRdb lists one record per CDR3 protein. In the table there are some 550,000 distinct CDR3 sequences, 16% of which are singletons. The sequencing sample was made of blood. The receptors originated from a woman aged 40-49 years with Graves' ophthalmopathy.

This clonotype occurred many times. This chain uses TRBV28 with TRBJ2-7, with D possibly being TRBD1 (6 bases). CDR1 is MDHEN, CDR2 SYDVKM, per germline. This CDR3 is built from 13 residues. Trimming took 3 bases from V and 2 from J, leaving 8 bases between them. Here the CDR3 reads CASSFQGTYEQYF. CDR3 in DNA: TGTGCCAGCAGTTTTCAGGGGACCTACGAGCAGTACTTC.

This clonotype has ten or more counts. The rearrangement joins TRBV2 to TRBJ1-2; D not resolved. V lost 10 bases and J lost 4, with 13 bases in between. This CDR3 contains 12 residues. Per the germline V gene, CDR1 is SNHLY and CDR2 is FYNNEI. The CDR3 DNA follows: TGTGCCATGGACCAGGAGAGCTATGGCTACACCTTC. Amino acid sequence: CAMDQESYGYTF. Full variable domain (remainder filled in from reference TRBV2 and TRBJ1-2): EPEVTQTPSHQVTQMGQEVILRCVPISNHLYFYWYRQILGQKVEFLVSFYNNEISEKSEIFDDQFSVERPDGSNFTLKIRSTKLEDSAMYFCAMDQESYGYTFGSGTRLTVV.